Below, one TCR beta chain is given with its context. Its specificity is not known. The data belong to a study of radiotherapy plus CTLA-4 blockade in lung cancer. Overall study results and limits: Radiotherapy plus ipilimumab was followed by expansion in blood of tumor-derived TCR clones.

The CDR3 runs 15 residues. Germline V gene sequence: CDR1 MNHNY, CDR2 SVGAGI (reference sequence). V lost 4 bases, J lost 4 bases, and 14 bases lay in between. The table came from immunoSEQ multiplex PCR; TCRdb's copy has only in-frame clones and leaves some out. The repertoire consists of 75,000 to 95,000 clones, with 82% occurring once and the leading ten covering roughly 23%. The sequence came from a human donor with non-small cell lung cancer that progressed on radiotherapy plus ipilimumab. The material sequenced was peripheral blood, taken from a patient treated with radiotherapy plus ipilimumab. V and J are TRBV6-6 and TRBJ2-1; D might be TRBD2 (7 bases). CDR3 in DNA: TGTGCCAGCAGTTTCTTAGGGGGAGGGTACAATGAGCAGTTCTTC. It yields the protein CASSFLGGGYNEQFF.